The 16 T cell receptor beta chains below all came from one sample that was sequenced in a study of cytomegalovirus exposure and HLA in healthy donors. A multiplex PCR was run with 60 Vbeta primers and 13 Jbeta primers. TCRdb keeps only in-frame clones here, not all; method: immunoSEQ multiplex PCR. The profile shows approximately 150,000 clones, 79% of them singletons. Sequenced material: PBMCs. These receptors originate from a middle-aged man in good health and CMV-seronegative.

The chain combines TRBV5-1 with TRBJ2-7; D unclear. CDR3 length: 11 residues. Looked up from germline, CDR1 is SGHRS and CDR2 is YFSETQ. Trimming removed 5 bases at V and 6 bases at J, with 9 bases between. CDR3 sequence reads: CASRLRTEQYF. CDR3 nucleotide sequence: TGCGCCAGCAGACTACGTACCGAGCAGTACTTC. Together with reference TRBV5-1 and TRBJ2-7, the CDR3 gives the full variable domain: KAGVTQTPRYLIKTRGQQVTLSCSPISGHRSVSWYQQTPGQGLQFLFEYFSETQRNKGNFPGRFSGRQFSNSRSEMNVSTLELGDSALYLCASRLRTEQYFGPGTRLTVT.

The CDR3 is CASSRQGVPQPQHF. CDR3 sequence (DNA): TGTGCCAGCAGTCGACAGGGAGTCCCTCAGCCCCAGCATTTT. The chain carries TRBV6-6 and TRBJ1-5; 7 nucleotides line up with TRBD1. The V and J ends lost 5 bases and 6 bases, in that order; junction bases with no gene match: 7. This CDR3 is built from 14 residues. Per germline, CDR1 MNHNY and CDR2 SVGAGI (reference sequence).

Comment on this clone: A read error is the likely source, as a far larger clone sits one nucleotide away. The CDR3 region is CASSVSPAGLYGYTF. CDR3 DNA sequence: TGTGCCAGCAGTGTTTCCCCTGCGGGACTGTATGGCTACACCTTC. The J gene is TRBJ1-2, the V gene TRBV27; D is possibly TRBD1 (5 bases). Germline values: CDR1 MNHEY, CDR2 SMNVEV (reference sequence). The CDR3 runs 15 residues. With 5 bases removed from V and 5 bases from J, the gap between germline ends came to 18 bases.

In this sample, this clone turned up once. The V call is TRBV11-1, the J call TRBJ2-1; TRBD2 agrees at 9 bases. This CDR3 spans 14 amino acids. V lost 3 bases and J lost 13; bases outside the gene matches: 10. The germline CDR1 and CDR2 sequences are SGHAT and FQDESV (reference sequence). The CDR3 DNA sequence: TGTGCCAGCAGCTTTGGCCAGGGGACTAGCTGTCAGTTCTTC. Translating it yields CASSFGQGTSCQFF.

This chain links TRBV10-3 with TRBJ2-6; TRBD2 is a possible D gene (6 bases). The germline gives CDR1 ENHRY, CDR2 SYGVKD. V was clipped by 4 bases and J by 4 bases, with 23 bases between them. This CDR3 region has 19 residues. CDR3 residues: CAISASEGRRARGANVLTF. CDR3 DNA sequence: TGTGCCATCAGTGCCTCGGAGGGACGGAGGGCGAGGGGGGCCAACGTCCTGACTTTC.

This chain links TRBV15 with TRBJ2-3; D not resolved. The CDR3 covers 13 residues. V gave up 1 base and J gave up 9 bases, with 11 bases separating them. Germline loops: CDR1 LNHNV, CDR2 YYDKDF (reference sequence). The CDR3 DNA reads as TGTGCCACCAGCAGAGCGAACTACATAACGCAGTATTTT. Protein product: CATSRANYITQYF. Complete variable domain (other parts from reference TRBV15 and TRBJ2-3): DAMVIQNPRYQVTQFGKPVTLSCSQTLNHNVMYWYQQKSSQAPKLLFHYYDKDFNNEADTPDNFQSRRPNTSFCFLDIRSPGLGDTAMYLCATSRANYITQYFGPGTRLTVL.

The V call is TRBV29-1, the J call TRBJ1-4; the match to TRBD1 covers 8 bases. Germline CDR1 is SQVTM and CDR2 is ANQGSEA. CDR3 size: 13 residues. Germline trimming cut 5 bases from V and 8 bases from J; bases unmatched to any gene: 7. The CDR3 spells CSVLQGVGEKLFF. In DNA, the CDR3 is TGCAGCGTTTTACAGGGGGTAGGGGAAAAACTGTTTTTT.

The V call is TRBV5-4, the J call TRBJ2-1; TRBD2 matches at 10 bases. The V segment lost 4 bases and the J segment 3 bases; nucleotides outside the gene matches: 4. Germline CDR1 reads SGHNT; CDR2 reads YYREEE (reference sequence). The CDR3 covers 15 residues. The CDR3 region is CASSRASGSYNEQFF. CDR3 DNA: TGTGCCAGCAGCCGCGCTAGCGGGAGCTACAATGAGCAGTTCTTC.

The V and J genes are TRBV11-2 and TRBJ2-1; 13 bases line up with TRBD2. There are 15 residues in the CDR3. V gave up 5 bases and J gave up 4 bases; unmatched junction bases: 2. In germline, CDR1 is SGHAT, CDR2 FQNNGV. The CDR3 DNA reads as TGTGCCAGCAGCCTGGGACTAGCGGGATACAATGAGCAGTTCTTC. Protein product: CASSLGLAGYNEQFF. Full variable domain (rest looked up from reference TRBV11-2 and TRBJ2-1): EAGVAQSPRYKIIEKRQSVAFWCNPISGHATLYWYQQILGQGPKLLIQFQNNGVVDDSQLPKDRFSAERLKGVDSTLKIQPAKLEDSAVYLCASSLGLAGYNEQFFGPGTRLTVL.

The V and J genes are TRBV5-1 and TRBJ1-5, with 8 bases fitting TRBD1. This CDR3 contains 14 residues. Germline V gene data show CDR1 as SGHRS and CDR2 as YFSETQ. V lost 4 bases to trimming and J lost 7 bases; unmatched junction nucleotides: 7. In DNA form, the CDR3 reads TGCGCCAGCAGCCCCTCGGACAGGGAACAGCCCCAGCATTTT. Protein sequence: CASSPSDREQPQHF.

This chain uses TRBV7-2 with TRBJ2-5; D might be TRBD1 (6 bases). The DNA end is more similar to TRBJ2-7, so the J call may be wrong. Germline V gives CDR1 SGHTA, CDR2 FQGNSA. The CDR3 has 15 amino acids. DNA for the CDR3: TGTGCCAGCAGCTTAGTAATGGACAGCTCCTACGAGCAGTACTTC. It translates to CASSLVMDSSYEQYF.

This clone was recorded a few times. The gene calls are TRBV10-3 and TRBJ1-1; no clear D gene. The CDR3 has 11 residues. Trimming shortened V by 7 bases and J by 6 bases, and 9 bases separated the two germline ends. Germline CDR1 reads ENHRY; CDR2 reads SYGVKD. CDR3: CAIKLPPEAFF. The CDR3 coding sequence is TGTGCCATCAAACTCCCCCCTGAAGCTTTCTTT.

The chain uses TRBV2 and TRBJ2-7; TRBD2 matches at 7 bases. The junction had 13 bases not matched to a gene; V was cut back by 8 bases and J by 3 bases. Germline V CDR1 and CDR2: SNHLY, FYNNEI. The CDR3 has 15 amino acids. The CDR3 nucleotides are TGTGCCAGCGGGGGGGTGACAGCTAAAATCTACGAGCAGTACTTC. This sequence encodes CASGGVTAKIYEQYF.

The chain joins TRBV7-9 to TRBJ2-7; maybe TRBD2 (6 bases). CDR3 length equals 13 residues. V lost 4 bases and J 9 bases, leaving 16 bases between the germline ends. Germline-derived CDR1 and CDR2 are SEHNR and FQNEAQ (reference sequence). The CDR3 nucleotides read TGTGCCAGCAGCTCATCCTCTGAGGAGGGGCAGTACTTC. Translating gives CASSSSSEEGQYF.

This clone appeared a few times. The gene calls are TRBV28 and TRBJ2-7; D is possibly TRBD2 (7 bases). Per germline, CDR1 MDHEN and CDR2 SYDVKM. V was pared by 5 bases and J by 0 bases, with 20 bases between. The CDR3 consists of 17 residues. CDR3 in DNA: TGTGCCAGCAGTCCCCGTGGGGGGGCTGCTTTCTCCTACGAGCAGTACTTC. Amino acids: CASSPRGGAAFSYEQYF.

The chain combines TRBV11-2 with TRBJ2-7; TRBD2 agrees at 16 bases. This CDR3 is 16 amino acids long. Germline V gene lookup returns CDR1 SGHAT and CDR2 FQNNGV. The V gene end was trimmed by 4 bases and the J gene end by 5 bases; junction bases not matched to a gene: 5. In nucleotides, the CDR3 is TGTGCCAGCAGCTCGGGACTAGCGGGAGGGCATAACGAGCAGTACTTC. Residues: CASSSGLAGGHNEQYF.